The rows below give T cell receptor beta chains drawn from one sample of a study of a mutant IDH1 vaccine in newly diagnosed glioma. The antigens these receptors bind are not known. Some clones are missing from TCRdb's copy, which holds only in-frame ones; the method was immunoSEQ multiplex PCR. This sample has approximately 57,000 clones; about 81% occur once, and the top ten carry approximately 8.2%. The starting material was PBMCs, obtained from a glioma patient whose treatment included an IDH1 peptide vaccine. These receptors all come from a woman between 40 and 50 years old with glioma. Some clones in this sample may be carry-over from other donors' samples. Each CDR3 is given without its conserved first and last residue. D genes are given only for firm matches.

d_call v_call cdr3_aa
. TRBV6-6 ASSLAGSYEQY
. TRBV11-2 ASSLAPIIGISYEQY
. TRBV7-9 ASSSGQYSNQPQH
TRBD1 TRBV6-5 ASRKTGGSETQY
TRBD1 TRBV7-9 ASSSDRVEGYT
. TRBV7-8 ASSTPGYSNQPQH
TRBD2 TRBV30 AWIPREGWTDTQY
. TRBV7-9 ASSLQGRSREQY
. TRBV21-1 ASSRSGLNTEAF
. TRBV7-2 ASSPLNYGYT
. TRBV5-6 ASSLDTSYEQY
. TRBV4-3 ASSQDVTSSYEQY
TRBD1 TRBV19 ASSLGQGVDEQY
. TRBV19 ASSTGGDRSGNTIY
. TRBV19 ASSPEQARINYGYT
. TRBV14 ASSQWDGYT
. TRBV2 ASSVLGENYGYT
TRBD1 TRBV19 ASSIGDRPYNEQF
TRBD1 TRBV30 AWSLVVGTVMF
. TRBV2 ASSAARQETQY
. TRBV5-1 ASSLQPGNEKLF
TRBD1 TRBV18 ASSPRTGGGYEQY
TRBD1 TRBV5-4 ASSRGQGRNTIY
TRBD1 TRBV19 ASSIRDRGQPQH
. TRBV25-1 ASSDSRGSTNEKLF
. TRBV18 ASSAELGTGAEAF
. TRBV21-1 ASSTTWGADTEAF
. TRBV29-1 SGDQERDTQY
. TRBV7-7 ASGHRVGEKLF
. TRBV9 ASSVGQFGPEAF
. TRBV5-6 ASSLRRLDGAHHGYT
. TRBV30 AWSTGTNTEAF
TRBD1 TRBV5-6 ASSLWGGTVALNTEAF
TRBD1 TRBV5-5 ASSMTGGETEAF
. TRBV4-1 ASSQRVLEKLF
. TRBV19 ASSISRTANTEAF
. TRBV19 ASSLGSGLREQY
. TRBV9 ASSPRPGSYEQY
. TRBV11-3 ASTDKGDSYEQY
TRBD2 TRBV5-6 ASSPPRGAGGYEQY
TRBD1 TRBV15 ATSRDRGNEKLF
. TRBV13 ASSPGRSEQY
. TRBV18 ASSPPMAGISGDEQY
. TRBV11-2 ASSSGLHTDTQY
TRBD1 TRBV6-5 ASTEKGAPNTQY
. TRBV2 ASSEAGEYDTQY
TRBD1 TRBV4-1 ASSLGTGVAYEQY
. TRBV2 ASVREANTGELF
. TRBV10-3 AIRDSSGNTIY
. TRBV6-1 ASSEPGRSSYEQY
TRBD1 TRBV30 AWRQGEDQPQH
TRBD1 TRBV27 ASSLGQGFYEQY
. TRBV6-5 ASSRRSQEPQH
. TRBV19 ASPFGVLTDTQY